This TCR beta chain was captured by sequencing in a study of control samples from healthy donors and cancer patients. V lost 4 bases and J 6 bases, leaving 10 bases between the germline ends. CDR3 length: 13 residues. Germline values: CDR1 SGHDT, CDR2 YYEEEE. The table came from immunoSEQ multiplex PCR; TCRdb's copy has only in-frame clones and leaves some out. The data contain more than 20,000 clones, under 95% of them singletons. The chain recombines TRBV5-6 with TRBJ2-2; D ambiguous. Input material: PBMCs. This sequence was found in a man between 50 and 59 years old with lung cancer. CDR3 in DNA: TGTGCCAGCAGCCAAAGGCATGCCGGGGAGCTGTTTTTT. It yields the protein CASSQRHAGELFF. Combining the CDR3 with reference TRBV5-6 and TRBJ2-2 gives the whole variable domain DAGVTQSPTHLIKTRGQQVTLRCSPKSGHDTVSWYQQALGQGPQFIFQYYEEEERQRGNFPDRFSGHQFPNYSSELNVNALLLGDSALYLCASSQRHAGELFFGEGSRLTVL.